One sample yielded the 24 T cell receptor beta chains listed below, sequenced in a study of control samples from healthy donors and cancer patients. Repertoires were generated with immunoSEQ multiplex PCR, while TCRdb's copy carries only in-frame clones and drops some. Of more than 85,000 clones in the sample, roughly 84% were seen once. The sample comprised PBMCs. The origin of the receptors is a man in his 70s with lung cancer.

The chain is built from TRBV24-1 and TRBJ1-1; perhaps TRBD1 as D (5 bases). The CDR3 is 16 residues long. The ends were cut back, 5 bases at V and 4 bases at J, with 19 bases in the middle. Germline values: CDR1 KGHDR, CDR2 SFDVKD. Here the CDR3 reads CATSAPKLGGGTEAFF. The CDR3 nucleotides are TGTGCCACCAGTGCCCCAAAGTTGGGGGGAGGCACTGAAGCTTTCTTT.

The chain has TRBV5-6 and TRBJ2-2; the D gene is possibly TRBD2 (6 bases). The CDR3 is 14 amino acids. The germline V and J ends were trimmed by 0 bases and 7 bases, with 10 bases remaining between them. Germline V CDR1 and CDR2: SGHDT, YYEEEE. CDR3 protein: CASSLVSGVGELFF. The DNA for the CDR3 is TGTGCCAGCAGCTTGGTCTCGGGGGTCGGGGAGCTGTTTTTT.

The gene calls are TRBV5-1 and TRBJ2-5, with D perhaps TRBD1 (6 bases). Trimming stripped 10 bases from V and 1 base from J, with 20 bases between. The CDR3 has 15 residues. Germline V CDR1 and CDR2: SGHRS, YFSETQ. CDR3 amino acids: CAGQVLRGSQETQYF. In DNA, the CDR3 is TGCGCCGGGCAAGTCCTAAGGGGGAGCCAAGAGACCCAGTACTTC.

CDR3 amino acids: CARAVEGNTEAFF. The CDR3 DNA reads TGTGCCCGAGCCGTTGAAGGGAACACTGAAGCTTTCTTT. This chain links TRBV7-4 with TRBJ1-1; unclear D gene. V dropped 11 bases and J dropped 1 base, with 14 bases sitting between them. Germline values: CDR1 SGHVT, CDR2 SQSDAQ. CDR3 length: 13 residues.

The V call is TRBV6-5, the J call TRBJ2-5, with 7 bases aligning to TRBD1. V shed 6 bases and J 3 bases; nucleotides not matched to a gene: 4. The CDR3 is 13 residues long. Germline assignment: CDR1 MNHEY and CDR2 SVGAGI. The CDR3 reads CASRSTGKETQYF. DNA of the CDR3: TGTGCCAGCAGATCGACAGGGAAAGAGACCCAGTACTTC.

The chain combines TRBV5-1 with TRBJ1-4, with a possible D match to TRBD1 (5 bases). The CDR3 is 14 amino acids. CDR1 and CDR2 from the germline V gene are SGHRS and YFSETQ. V shed 4 bases and J shed 3 bases, with 10 bases lying between them. The CDR3 region is CASSPGIPNEKLFF. CDR3 nucleotide sequence: TGCGCCAGCAGCCCAGGGATCCCTAATGAAAAACTGTTTTTT.

This CDR3 reads CASRERGGTYEQYF. CDR3 DNA: TGTGCCAGTAGAGAACGGGGGGGGACCTACGAGCAGTACTTC. The V call is TRBV19, the J call TRBJ2-7, with 8 bases that match TRBD2. The CDR3 consists of 14 residues. In germline, CDR1 is LNHDA, CDR2 SQIVND (reference sequence). V shed 6 bases, J shed 2 bases, and the junction held 6 bases outside the gene matches.

This rearrangement joins TRBV6-2 or TRBV6-3 to TRBJ1-5, with 10 bases fitting TRBD1. The CDR3 loop spans 14 amino acids. The germline V gene encodes CDR1 MNHEY and CDR2 SVGEGT. V was pared by 6 bases and J by 4 bases, with 3 bases of the junction left unmatched. The CDR3 reads CASSWTGGNQPQHF. The CDR3 coding sequence is TGTGCCAGCAGCTGGACAGGGGGGAATCAGCCCCAGCATTTT.

The chain has TRBV5-1 and TRBJ2-2, with a weak D call TRBD2 (6 bases). The germline V and J ends were trimmed by 0 bases and 6 bases, with 9 bases remaining between them. This CDR3 region has 14 residues. The germline V gene has CDR1 SGHRS and CDR2 YFSETQ. For the CDR3, the DNA is TGCGCCAGCAGCTTGGCCGGGGGTGCCGGGGAGCTGTTTTTT. Its translation: CASSLAGGAGELFF.

This clone was recorded many times. The CDR3 loop reads CATSVAGGDLQPQHF. In DNA form, the CDR3 reads TGTGCCACCAGTGTCGCAGGGGGAGACCTTCAGCCCCAGCATTTT. The V and J genes are TRBV24-1 and TRBJ1-5, with 7 bases fitting TRBD1. With V trimmed by 5 bases and J by 6 bases, 9 bases remained unmatched. Germline CDR1 KGHDR, CDR2 SFDVKD. The length of the CDR3 is 15 residues.

This clone was detected a few times. The chain recombines TRBV3-1 (or the pseudogene TRBV3-2) with TRBJ1-2; weak D call: TRBD1 (6 bases). The V end lost 3 bases, the J end lost 2 bases, and 10 bases lay between the germline ends. CDR3 size: 14 residues. The germline CDR1 and CDR2 sequences are LGHDT and YNNKEL (reference sequence). CDR3 bases: TGTGCCAGCAGCCAGGGGGCGGGAAACTATGGCTACACCTTC. Protein sequence: CASSQGAGNYGYTF.

The genes are TRBV9 and TRBJ2-3; D might be TRBD1 (5 bases). Trimming removed 0 bases at V and 0 bases at J, with 11 bases between. Germline-derived CDR1 and CDR2 are SGDLS and YYNGEE. There are 16 residues in the CDR3. The CDR3 nucleotides read TGTGCCAGCAGCGTAGTAGGGGTACCTAGCACAGATACGCAGTATTTT. Its protein is CASSVVGVPSTDTQYF.

V usage is TRBV3-1 (or the pseudogene TRBV3-2) and J usage is TRBJ2-5; no firm D call. Germline CDR1 and CDR2: LGHDT and YNNKEL (reference sequence). The CDR3 contains 14 residues. V lost 2 bases and J lost 1, with 8 bases in between. The CDR3 is CASSQWASQETQYF. The CDR3 nucleotides read TGTGCCAGCAGCCAATGGGCCAGCCAAGAGACCCAGTACTTC.

The genes are TRBV4-3 and TRBJ2-1; TRBD2 agrees at 13 bases. Germline CDR1 is LGHNA and CDR2 is YSLEER. The CDR3 runs to 17 residues. Trimming at V came to 3 bases and at J to 8 bases, leaving 10 bases not matched to a gene. CDR3 in amino acids: CASSQGAGLAGSDEQFF. The CDR3 region has the DNA TGCGCCAGCAGCCAGGGGGCGGGACTAGCGGGGTCCGATGAGCAGTTCTTC.

The chain links TRBV6-1 to TRBJ2-3; D is tentatively TRBD1 or TRBD2 (5 bases each). V dropped 2 bases and J dropped 4 bases, with 16 bases sitting between them. This CDR3 has 16 residues. Germline lookup yields CDR1 MNHNS and CDR2 SASEGT. Here the CDR3 reads CASSERGSPPPDTQYF. The DNA of the CDR3 is TGTGCCAGCAGTGAACGGGGCTCACCCCCCCCAGATACGCAGTATTTT.

This chain links TRBV19 with TRBJ2-3; a weak D match, TRBD1 (6 bases). The CDR3 is 15 amino acids. CDR1 is LNHDA, CDR2 SQIVND, per germline (reference sequence). Trimming took off 3 bases at V and 3 bases at J, with 13 bases between the two ends. CDR3 bases: TGTGCCAGTAGTATGTTAGGGACACATACAGATACGCAGTATTTT. This translates into CASSMLGTHTDTQYF.

The chain is built from TRBV1 and TRBJ2-3. TRBV1 is a documented pseudogene. The CDR3 extends over 9 amino acids. CDR3 loop: CTSSHTQYF. CDR3 sequence (DNA): TGCACCAGCAGCCATACGCAGTATTTT.

In DNA form, the CDR3 reads TGTGCCAGCAATTTACTAGCGGGAGAGAATGAGCAGTTCTTC. Its translation: CASNLLAGENEQFF. The V gene is TRBV2, the J gene TRBJ2-1; TRBD2 matches at 11 bases. The CDR3 is made up of 14 amino acids. Germline CDR1 SNHLY, CDR2 FYNNEI. After removal of 7 bases from V and 7 bases from J, the junction contained 6 bases not matched to a gene.

This clone came up once. The chain carries TRBV11-2 and TRBJ2-7, with a tentative D call TRBD1 (5 bases). The V end lost 5 bases, the J end lost 6 bases, and 17 bases lay between the germline ends. The CDR3 consists of 14 residues. Looked up from germline, CDR1 is SGHAT and CDR2 is FQNNGV. The CDR3 DNA reads as TGTGCCAGCAGCCACGGCGCCGGTAGGGGCGAGCAGTACTTC. Protein sequence: CASSHGAGRGEQYF.

This chain links TRBV12-3 or TRBV12-4 with TRBJ1-1; the D gene is possibly TRBD1 (5 bases). The CDR3 totals 13 residues. V lost 8 bases and J 1 base, leaving 11 bases between the germline ends. The CDR3: CASRVDRNTEAFF. CDR3 coding DNA: TGTGCCAGCCGCGTTGACAGGAACACTGAAGCTTTCTTT.

This rearrangement joins TRBV6-6 to TRBJ1-2; D not certain. Trimming shortened V by 6 bases and J by 4 bases, and 12 bases separated the two germline ends. The germline gives CDR1 MNHNY, CDR2 SVGAGI (reference sequence). CDR3 length: 13 amino acids. The CDR3 bases are TGTGCCAGCAGGGACCAACTAACCTATGGCTACACCTTC. It codes for CASRDQLTYGYTF.

The chain carries TRBV5-1 and TRBJ1-1; no clear D gene. Germline loops: CDR1 SGHRS, CDR2 YFSETQ. Trimming removed 2 bases from V and 11 bases from J, with 22 bases in between. The CDR3 consists of 15 residues. The CDR3: CASSFVNPDWSKAFF. CDR3 bases: TGCGCCAGCAGCTTCGTTAATCCGGACTGGTCGAAGGCTTTCTTT.

This clone was counted ten times or more. This chain connects TRBV3-1 (or the pseudogene TRBV3-2) to TRBJ1-1; D is undetermined. V lost 2 bases and J 6 bases, leaving 10 bases between the germline ends. This CDR3 spans 13 amino acids. The germline V gene encodes CDR1 LGHDT and CDR2 YNNKEL (reference sequence). The CDR3 here is CASSQWSDPEAFF. The CDR3 coding sequence is TGTGCCAGCAGCCAATGGTCCGACCCTGAAGCTTTCTTT.

The chain combines TRBV9 with TRBJ2-3; TRBD2 agrees at 7 bases. Germline V gene sequence: CDR1 SGDLS, CDR2 YYNGEE. V gave up 6 bases and J gave up 6 bases; unmatched junction bases: 7. CDR3 length equals 13 residues. CDR3 DNA: TGTGCCAGCACCAAGGGAGGGGTCGATACGCAGTATTTT. Its translation: CASTKGGVDTQYF.